Below, 5 T cell receptor beta chains from the same sample are listed, as sequenced in a study of early T cells in non-severe SARS-CoV-2 infection. MiXCR, run by TCRdb on the 5' RACE reads, gives a single entry per CDR3 protein. The data show about 77,000 distinct CDR3 sequences, with over 9% seen just once and 4.8% held by the top ten. The sequenced sample consisted of whole blood. The receptors shown here come from an adult who was a healthcare worker with PCR-confirmed SARS-CoV-2 infection or an uninfected control (not recorded which).

There are many counts of this clonotype. This sequence joins TRBV9 and TRBJ2-3; D could derive from TRBD1 or TRBD2 (5 bases each). Trimming pared 3 bases from V and 2 bases from J, leaving 13 bases between. CDR1 and CDR2 from the germline V gene are SGDLS and YYNGEE. The CDR3 consists of 15 residues. The CDR3 reads CASSALWDPTDTQYF. CDR3 coding DNA: TGTGCCAGCAGCGCACTATGGGACCCCACAGATACGCAGTATTTT.

This clonotype was counted many times. The chain links TRBV6-2 or TRBV6-3 to TRBJ2-1, with D unresolved. The CDR3 contains 16 residues. V dropped 6 bases and J dropped 0 bases, with 15 bases sitting between them. CDR1 is MNHEY and CDR2 is SVGEGT in the germline V gene. This CDR3 reads CASSLPLLSSYNEQFF. CDR3 DNA: TGTGCCAGCAGCCTCCCCCTCTTGAGCTCCTACAATGAGCAGTTCTTC.

At least ten counts were recorded for this clonotype. J is TRBJ2-7 and V is TRBV28, with no clear D. Trimming removed 3 bases at V and 3 bases at J, with 12 bases between. The CDR3 runs 14 residues. Germline CDR1 and CDR2: MDHEN and SYDVKM. This chain's CDR3 is CASSFLGKNYEQYF. The CDR3 nucleotides read TGTGCCAGCAGTTTCCTCGGAAAGAACTACGAGCAGTACTTC.

There are many counts of this clonotype. This chain links TRBV19 with TRBJ2-1; 7 bases agree with TRBD1. This CDR3 is built from 13 residues. The V segment lost 7 bases and the J segment 0 bases; nucleotides outside the gene matches: 0. Germline V gene data show CDR1 as LNHDA and CDR2 as SQIVND (reference sequence). Here the CDR3 DNA reads TGTGCCAGTAAGGGGGCCTCCTACAATGAGCAGTTCTTC. Residues: CASKGASYNEQFF.

This clonotype has at least ten counts. The gene calls are TRBV28 and TRBJ1-2; D possibly corresponds to TRBD1 (5 bases). CDR1 MDHEN and CDR2 SYDVKM come from the germline V gene. V lost 6 bases and J lost 6, with 20 bases in between. CDR3 length: 15 residues. The CDR3 reads CASSPPGRGLDGYTF. CDR3 coding DNA: TGTGCCAGCAGCCCCCCGGGACGGGGTTTGGATGGCTACACCTTC.